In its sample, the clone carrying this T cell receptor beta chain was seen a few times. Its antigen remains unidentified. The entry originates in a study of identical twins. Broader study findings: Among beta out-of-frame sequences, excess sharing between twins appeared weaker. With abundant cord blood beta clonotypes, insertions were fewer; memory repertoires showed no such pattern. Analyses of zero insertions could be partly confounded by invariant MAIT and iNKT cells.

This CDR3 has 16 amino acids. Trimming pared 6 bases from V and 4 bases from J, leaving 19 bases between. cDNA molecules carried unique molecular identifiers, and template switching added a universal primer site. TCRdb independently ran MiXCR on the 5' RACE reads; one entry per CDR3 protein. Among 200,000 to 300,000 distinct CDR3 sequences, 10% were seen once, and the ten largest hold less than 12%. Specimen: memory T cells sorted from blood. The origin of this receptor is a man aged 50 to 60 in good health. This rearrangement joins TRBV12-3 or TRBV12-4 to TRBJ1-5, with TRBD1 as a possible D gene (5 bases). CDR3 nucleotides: TGTGCCAGCAGCCTCCGGGGAGGGGAAAAAAATCAGCCCCAGCATTTT. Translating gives CASSLRGGEKNQPQHF.